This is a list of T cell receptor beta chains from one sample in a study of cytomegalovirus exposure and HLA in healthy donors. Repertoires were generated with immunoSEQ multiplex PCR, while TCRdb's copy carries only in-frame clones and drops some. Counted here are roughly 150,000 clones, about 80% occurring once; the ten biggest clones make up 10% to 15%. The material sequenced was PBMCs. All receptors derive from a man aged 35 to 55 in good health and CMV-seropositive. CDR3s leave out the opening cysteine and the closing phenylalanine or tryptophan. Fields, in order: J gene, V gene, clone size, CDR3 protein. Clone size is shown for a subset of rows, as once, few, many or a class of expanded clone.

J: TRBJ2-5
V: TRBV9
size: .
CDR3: ASSPWTSGRGWGQETQY

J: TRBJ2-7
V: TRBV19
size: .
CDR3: ASSVETSGSVYEQY

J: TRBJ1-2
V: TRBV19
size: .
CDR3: ASGLFTFGYT

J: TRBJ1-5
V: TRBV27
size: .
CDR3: ASSPIGTQGFIQPQH

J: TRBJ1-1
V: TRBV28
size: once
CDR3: ASRKQMNTEAF

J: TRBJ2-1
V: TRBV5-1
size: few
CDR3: ASSTTRGPYNEQF

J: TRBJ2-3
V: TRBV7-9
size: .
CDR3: ASSLAELRLAGGSQY

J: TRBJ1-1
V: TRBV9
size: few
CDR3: ASSSLAGSVGTEAF

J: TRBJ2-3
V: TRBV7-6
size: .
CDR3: ASSLSSGRGDTQY

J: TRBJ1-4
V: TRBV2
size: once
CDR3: ASIREVDEKLF

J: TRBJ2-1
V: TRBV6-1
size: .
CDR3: ASSLKADEQF

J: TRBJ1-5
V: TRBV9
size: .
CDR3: ASSVGQGRQPQH

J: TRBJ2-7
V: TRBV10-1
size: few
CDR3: ASSESVGQGQY

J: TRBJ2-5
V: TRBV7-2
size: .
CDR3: ASSSRAGVETQY

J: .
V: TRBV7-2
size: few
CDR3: ASSLLAGNEQY

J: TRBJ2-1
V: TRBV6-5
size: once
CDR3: ASSYTVPAGERF

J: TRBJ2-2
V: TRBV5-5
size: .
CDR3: ASGPGTSSGELF

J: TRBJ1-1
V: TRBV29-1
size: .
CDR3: SVAPKSGSTEAF

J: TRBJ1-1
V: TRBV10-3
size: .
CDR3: AISATGVQATEAF

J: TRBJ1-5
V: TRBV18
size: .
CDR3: ASSRGTDNQPQH

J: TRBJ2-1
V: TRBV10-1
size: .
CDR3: ASSESREYNEQF

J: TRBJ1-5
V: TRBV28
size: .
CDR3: ASSGEQPQH

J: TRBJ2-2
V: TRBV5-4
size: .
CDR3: ASSLPGIGNTGELF

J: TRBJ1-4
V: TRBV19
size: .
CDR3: ASTKRSVGVGDEKLF

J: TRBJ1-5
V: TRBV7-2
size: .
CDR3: ASSFSGINQPQH

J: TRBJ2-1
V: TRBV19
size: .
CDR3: ASSTGASSYNEQF

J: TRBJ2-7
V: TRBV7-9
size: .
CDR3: ASSQTGNEQY

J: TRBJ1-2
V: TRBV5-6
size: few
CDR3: ASSLGANYGYT

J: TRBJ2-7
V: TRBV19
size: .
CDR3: ASSIGQSAAASYEQY

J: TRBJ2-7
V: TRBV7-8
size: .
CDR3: ASTHAGPRYEQY

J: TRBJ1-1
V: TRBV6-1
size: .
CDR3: ASSDRGHTEAF

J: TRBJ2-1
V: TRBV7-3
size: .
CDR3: ASSLSSGGSYNEQF

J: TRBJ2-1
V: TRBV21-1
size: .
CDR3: ASVPSSPFATGHPYNEQF

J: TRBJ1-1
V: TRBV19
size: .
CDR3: ASIRTGGGYTEAF

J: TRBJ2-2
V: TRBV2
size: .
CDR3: ASSDGGELF

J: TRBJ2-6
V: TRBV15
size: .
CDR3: ATSIGKGKSSGANGLT

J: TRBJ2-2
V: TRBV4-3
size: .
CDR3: ASSQAFIREKYLDGELF

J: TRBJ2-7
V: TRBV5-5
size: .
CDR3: ASSVPGQSVEQY

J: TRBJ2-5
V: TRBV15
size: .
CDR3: ATSRIVGQETQY

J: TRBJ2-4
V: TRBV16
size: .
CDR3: ASSRGVGAKNIQY

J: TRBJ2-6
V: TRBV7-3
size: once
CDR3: ASSPGAGANVLT

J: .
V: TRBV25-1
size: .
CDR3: ASSGTSPYEQY

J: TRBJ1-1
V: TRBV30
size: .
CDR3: AWSVGFSAEAF

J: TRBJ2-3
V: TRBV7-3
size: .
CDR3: ASSPLSGSPDTQY

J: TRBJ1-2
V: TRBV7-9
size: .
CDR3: ASSSTDRDGGYT

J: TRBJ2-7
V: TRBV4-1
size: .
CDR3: ASSPNLDYEQY

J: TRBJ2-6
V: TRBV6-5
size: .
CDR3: ASSYSLRGANVLT

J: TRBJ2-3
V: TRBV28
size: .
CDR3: ASSLLALAASTDTQY

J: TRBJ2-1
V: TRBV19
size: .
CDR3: AKTQGEGPSGGYPSYNEQF

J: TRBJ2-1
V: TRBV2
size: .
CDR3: ASSAEQGQEQF

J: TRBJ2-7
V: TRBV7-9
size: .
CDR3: SSSLPGSYEQY

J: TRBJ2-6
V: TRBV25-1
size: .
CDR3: ASSRTSGSSGANVLT

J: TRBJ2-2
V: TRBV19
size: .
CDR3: ASSSEAVLAGYTGELF

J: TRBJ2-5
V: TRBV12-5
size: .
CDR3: ASAPGLAGGWVETQY

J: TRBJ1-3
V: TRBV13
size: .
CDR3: ASSWSRSGNTIY

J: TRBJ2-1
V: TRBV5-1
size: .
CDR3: ASSLAIAGNNEQF

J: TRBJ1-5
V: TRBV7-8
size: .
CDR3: ASSLGGTGNQPQH

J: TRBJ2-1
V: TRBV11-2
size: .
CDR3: ASSSLAGDYNEQF